This T cell receptor beta chain was found in a study of post-analysis software for immune sequencing data. The wider study: Disease courses included relapsing-remitting, secondary progressive and progressive-relapsing multiple sclerosis.

Germline CDR1 LGHNA, CDR2 YSLEER. The CDR3 runs 17 residues. Trimming took off 3 bases at V and 7 bases at J, with 22 bases between the two ends. Notes on the study in general: Several TRBV segments were more frequent in patients than controls; TRBV5-6, TRBV5-1 and TRBV20-1 belonged to this group. Relative to controls, patients with multiple sclerosis showed significantly lower normalized Chao1 diversity.

Tagging with unique molecular identifiers was a feature of the TCR beta cDNA libraries. When about 0.95 to 10 million T cells were used, they gave hundreds of thousands of cDNA molecules. TCRdb itself ran the PCR reads through MiXCR, one entry per CDR3 protein. Of some 690,000 distinct CDR3 sequences listed, roughly 27% are singletons. This clonotype was seen a handful of times. The antigen remains unidentified. The V call is TRBV4-3, the J call TRBJ2-1; either TRBD1 or TRBD2 may fit D (5 bases each). The source of this sequence is a girl between 5 and 17 years old with multiple sclerosis. The sample comprised blood. For the CDR3, the DNA is TGCGCCAGCAGCCACCCTCCGGGACGTATGGATCCTAATGAGCAGTTCTTC. Amino acid sequence: CASSHPPGRMDPNEQFF.